These 10 T cell receptor beta chains originate from one sample sequenced in a study of CD4 T cells in relation to SARS-CoV-2 and coronaviruses. The unexposed donors gave CD4+ T cells in about 2010-2019, prior to COVID-19. Assay: immunoSEQ multiplex PCR; the TCRdb copy retains only in-frame clones and omits some. The data hold just under 65,000 clones, with approximately 94% observed a single time. The sample was naive CD4+ T cells from PBMCs. This sample's subset: naive CD4+ T cells isolated by negative enrichment. Every receptor here comes from a human donor in good health.

The rearrangement links TRBV5-5 to TRBJ2-7; 14 positions agree with TRBD2. Germline CDR1 reads SGHKS; CDR2 reads YYEKEE (reference sequence). Trimming took 4 bases from V and 2 from J; bases not matched to a gene: 5. CDR3 length equals 16 residues. CDR3 coding DNA: TGTGCCAGCAGCAACCGACTAGCGGGAGGGCCCTACGAGCAGTACTTC. Protein: CASSNRLAGGPYEQYF.

The CDR3 reads CAWSAGGREQFF. The CDR3 DNA is TGTGCCTGGAGTGCAGGGGGCCGTGAGCAGTTCTTC. The genes are TRBV30 and TRBJ2-1; 8 bases are a match to TRBD1. The V and J ends lost 1 base and 9 bases, in that order; junction bases with no gene match: 2. The CDR3 totals 12 residues. CDR1 is GTSNPN and CDR2 is SVGIG in the germline V gene (reference sequence).

CDR3 sequence: CASSQGLAGGIHEQYF. As DNA, the CDR3 is TGTGCCAGCAGCCAAGGACTAGCGGGAGGCATTCACGAGCAGTACTTC. V and J are TRBV3-1 (or the pseudogene TRBV3-2) and TRBJ2-7; 13 bases match TRBD2. Germline V gene lookup returns CDR1 LGHDT and CDR2 YNNKEL (reference sequence). The CDR3 has 16 amino acids. Trimming at V came to 1 base and at J to 5 bases, leaving 5 bases not matched to a gene.

The chain combines TRBV3-1 (or the pseudogene TRBV3-2) with TRBJ1-6, with D unresolved. Trimming stripped 0 bases from V and 12 bases from J, with 9 bases between. This CDR3 has 13 residues. CDR1 is LGHDT and CDR2 is YNNKEL in the germline V gene (reference sequence). CDR3 residues: CASSQDASGPLHF. CDR3 nucleotide sequence: TGTGCCAGCAGCCAAGATGCAAGCGGACCCCTCCACTTT.

The CDR3 DNA sequence: TGTGCCAGCAGTTTATCGGCTTTCGGGGGGAATGAGCAGTTCTTC. The encoded protein is CASSLSAFGGNEQFF. The V gene is TRBV28, the J gene TRBJ2-1, with TRBD2 identical over 7 bases. CDR3 length: 15 amino acids. Trimming removed 1 base from V and 7 bases from J; junction bases left unmatched: 7. Germline-derived CDR1 and CDR2 are MDHEN and SYDVKM. The variable domain in full, completed from reference TRBV28 and TRBJ2-1, reads DVKVTQSSRYLVKRTGEKVFLECVQDMDHENMFWYRQDPGLGLRLIYFSYDVKMKEKGDIPEGYSVSREKKERFSLILESASTNQTSMYLCASSLSAFGGNEQFFGPGTRLTVL.

This chain links TRBV5-1 with TRBJ1-1; a weak D match, TRBD1 (6 bases). Per germline, CDR1 SGHRS and CDR2 YFSETQ. The CDR3 runs 16 residues. V dropped 4 bases and J dropped 0 bases, with 16 bases sitting between them. CDR3 protein: CASSPPTGSMNTEAFF. In DNA, the CDR3 is TGCGCCAGCAGCCCCCCAACAGGGTCCATGAACACTGAAGCTTTCTTT.

The V and J genes are TRBV24-1 and TRBJ2-3; the D gene is possibly TRBD1 (5 bases). The germline gives CDR1 KGHDR, CDR2 SFDVKD. The CDR3 is 15 residues long. V gave up 5 bases and J gave up 0 bases, with 11 bases separating them. In DNA, the CDR3 is TGTGCCACCAGTGGGCAGGGCCTAAGCACAGATACGCAGTATTTT. Amino acids: CATSGQGLSTDTQYF.

The V and J genes are TRBV28 and TRBJ1-5; D not certain. The V end lost 5 bases, the J end lost 13 bases, and 12 bases lay between the germline ends. The CDR3 loop spans 11 amino acids. CDR1 is MDHEN, CDR2 SYDVKM, per germline. The CDR3 sequence: CASSRSTPQHF. The CDR3, as DNA: TGTGCCAGCAGTCGGTCTACGCCGCAGCATTTT. Using reference TRBV28 and TRBJ1-5 for the parts outside the CDR3, the full variable domain is DVKVTQSSRYLVKRTGEKVFLECVQDMDHENMFWYRQDPGLGLRLIYFSYDVKMKEKGDIPEGYSVSREKKERFSLILESASTNQTSMYLCASSRSTPQHFGDGTRLSIL.

The chain has TRBV12-3 or TRBV12-4 and TRBJ1-2; maybe TRBD1 (6 bases). The CDR3 length is 12 residues. The V and J ends lost 1 base and 8 bases respectively, with 8 bases between them. The DNA of the CDR3 is TGTGCCAGCAGTTTAGGGGGGGCGGGCTACACCTTC. This gives the protein CASSLGGAGYTF.

The rearrangement links TRBV19 to TRBJ2-3; D gene uncertain. The CDR3 extends over 11 amino acids. Looked up from germline, CDR1 is LNHDA and CDR2 is SQIVND (reference sequence). The V and J ends lost 1 base and 6 bases respectively, with 2 bases between them. The CDR3 reads CASSIGDTQYF. The DNA for the CDR3 is TGTGCCAGTAGTATAGGTGATACGCAGTATTTT.